Listed below are T cell receptor beta chains from one sample, sequenced in a study of T cell repertoires in cytomegalovirus infection. TCRdb analysed the reads with MiXCR anew, one entry per CDR3 protein. Among hundreds of thousands of distinct CDR3 sequences listed, roughly 30% were seen once. Their antigen targets remain unknown. The specimen was cultured CD8+ T cells from PBMCs, collected from culture after CMV antigen stimulation. These receptors were collected from a human donor in good health (CMV status not recorded). Some clones in this sample may be carry-over from other donors' samples. Each CDR3 is given with its conserved first and last residue. A D gene is named only where the DNA matches it firmly. Only some rows state a clone size, as once, few, many or a class for expanded clones.

NA,NA,TRBJ2-1,12,TRBV9,CASSGGGSEQFF,TGTGCCAGCAGCGGGGGAGGATCTGAGCAGTTCTTC
NA,many,TRBJ1-1,15,TRBV7-6,CASSLDPAMNTEAFF,TGTGCCAGCAGCTTAGATCCGGCCATGAACACTGAAGCTTTCTTT
NA,few,TRBJ2-3,16,TRBV7-9,CASSFRGRGNPDTQYF,TGTGCCAGCAGCTTTCGAGGACGGGGGAACCCAGATACGCAGTATTTT
NA,NA,TRBJ2-7,15,TRBV18,CASSPGGGSYNEQYF,TGTGCCAGCTCACCAGGAGGGGGGTCGTACAACGAGCAGTACTTC
NA,NA,TRBJ1-1,13,TRBV15,CAIHLEVNTEAFF,TGTGCCATCCATCTGGAGGTAAACACTGAAGCTTTCTTT
NA,few,TRBJ1-1,13,TRBV10-2,CASSHGSNTEAFF,TGCGCCAGCTCTCATGGTTCCAACACTGAAGCTTTCTTT
TRBD1,many,TRBJ1-1,17,TRBV7-2,CASSLWPLTGAHTEAFF,TGTGCCAGCAGCTTATGGCCCTTGACAGGGGCGCACACTGAAGCTTTCTTT
TRBD1,NA,TRBJ2-1,17,TRBV7-9,CASSLFIGTDWLNEQFF,TGTGCCAGCAGCTTATTTATCGGGACAGACTGGCTCAATGAGCAGTTCTTC
NA,NA,TRBJ2-2,15,TRBV28,CASSSSPSNTGELFF,TGTGCCAGCAGTAGTTCCCCCTCGAACACCGGGGAGCTGTTTTTT
NA,NA,TRBJ1-1,14,TRBV29-1,CSGAAGSVYTEAFF,TGCAGCGGCGCCGCAGGGTCTGTGTACACTGAAGCTTTCTTT
NA,NA,TRBJ2-2,13,TRBV6-5,CASSYDTSGELFF,TGTGCCAGCAGTTACGATACCTCCGGGGAGCTGTTTTTT
NA,few,TRBJ2-1,17,TRBV7-6,CASSLGLRAGPNNEQFF,TGTGCCAGCAGCTTAGGCCTCAGGGCGGGCCCCAACAATGAGCAGTTCTTC
NA,NA,TRBJ2-3,15,TRBV10-1,CASSLRQGLTDTQYF,TGCGCCAGCAGTCTCCGACAGGGACTCACAGATACGCAGTATTTT